This TCR beta chain was recovered during a study of beta chain features in type 1 diabetes. At the level of the study: All samples combined gave 90 million to 130 million sorted cells for examination.

Expressed TCRB transcripts got sequenced, as all isolated RNA was reverse transcribed. Clones were sequenced by immunoSEQ multiplex PCR, and TCRdb holds only the in-frame ones, with some missing. Of about 620,000 clones in the sample, about a sixth were seen once. In its sample, this clone was seen many times. Other DNA sequences in the sample encode the same CDR3. Markers CD45RO/CCR7/CD25/CD127/CD95/CD27 served to sort CD4+ naive, central memory, regulatory and stem cell-like memory cells. Specimen: naive CD4+ T cells from blood. The sequence was collected from a man between 18 and 29 years old in good health.

The CDR3 sequence is CAWSAGLDEKLFF. CDR3 nucleotide sequence: TGTGCCTGGAGTGCAGGGTTAGATGAAAAACTGTTTTTT. The rearrangement links TRBV30 to TRBJ1-4; D possibly corresponds to TRBD1 (5 bases). Germline values: CDR1 GTSNPN, CDR2 SVGIG (reference sequence). V lost 1 base, J lost 6 bases, and 9 bases lay in between. The CDR3 spans 13 residues. Full variable domain (outside the CDR3, taken from reference TRBV30 and TRBJ1-4): SQTIHQWPATLVQPVGSPLSLECTVEGTSNPNLYWYRQAAGRGLQLLFYSVGIGQISSEVPQNLSASRPQDRQFILSSKKLLLSDSGFYLCAWSAGLDEKLFFGSGTQLSVL.